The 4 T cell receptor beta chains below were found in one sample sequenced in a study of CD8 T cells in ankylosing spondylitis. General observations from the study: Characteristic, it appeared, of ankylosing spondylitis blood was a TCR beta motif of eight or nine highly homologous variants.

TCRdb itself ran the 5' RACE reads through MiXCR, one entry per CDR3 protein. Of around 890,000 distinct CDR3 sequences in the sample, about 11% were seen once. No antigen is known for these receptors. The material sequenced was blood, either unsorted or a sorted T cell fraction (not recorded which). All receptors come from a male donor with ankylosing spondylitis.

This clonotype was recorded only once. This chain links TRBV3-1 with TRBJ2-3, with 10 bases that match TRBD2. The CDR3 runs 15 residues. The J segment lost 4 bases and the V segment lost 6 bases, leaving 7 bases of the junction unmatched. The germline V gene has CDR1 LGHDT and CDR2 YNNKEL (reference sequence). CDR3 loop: CASRLGLASSDTQYF. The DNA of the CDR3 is TGTGCCAGCAGGCTGGGACTAGCGAGCTCAGATACGCAGTATTTT.

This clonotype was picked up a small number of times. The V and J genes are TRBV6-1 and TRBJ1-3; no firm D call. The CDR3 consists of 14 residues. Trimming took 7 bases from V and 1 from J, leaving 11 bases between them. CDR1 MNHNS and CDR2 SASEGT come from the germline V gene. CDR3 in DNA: TGTGCCAGCACCACTTGGGGATCTGGAAACACCATATATTTT. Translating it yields CASTTWGSGNTIYF.

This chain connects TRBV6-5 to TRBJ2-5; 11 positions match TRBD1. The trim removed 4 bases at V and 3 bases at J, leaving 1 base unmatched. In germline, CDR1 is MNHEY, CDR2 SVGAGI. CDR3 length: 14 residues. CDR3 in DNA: TGTGCCAGCAGTTGGACAGGGGGCGAAGAGACCCAGTACTTC. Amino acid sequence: CASSWTGGEETQYF.

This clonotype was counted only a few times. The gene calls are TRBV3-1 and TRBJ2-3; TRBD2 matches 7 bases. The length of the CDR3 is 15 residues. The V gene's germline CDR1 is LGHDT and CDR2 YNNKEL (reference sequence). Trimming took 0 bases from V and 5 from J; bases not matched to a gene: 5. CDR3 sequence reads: CASSQDLGRGDTQYF. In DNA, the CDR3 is TGTGCCAGCAGCCAAGATCTGGGGAGGGGAGATACGCAGTATTTT.